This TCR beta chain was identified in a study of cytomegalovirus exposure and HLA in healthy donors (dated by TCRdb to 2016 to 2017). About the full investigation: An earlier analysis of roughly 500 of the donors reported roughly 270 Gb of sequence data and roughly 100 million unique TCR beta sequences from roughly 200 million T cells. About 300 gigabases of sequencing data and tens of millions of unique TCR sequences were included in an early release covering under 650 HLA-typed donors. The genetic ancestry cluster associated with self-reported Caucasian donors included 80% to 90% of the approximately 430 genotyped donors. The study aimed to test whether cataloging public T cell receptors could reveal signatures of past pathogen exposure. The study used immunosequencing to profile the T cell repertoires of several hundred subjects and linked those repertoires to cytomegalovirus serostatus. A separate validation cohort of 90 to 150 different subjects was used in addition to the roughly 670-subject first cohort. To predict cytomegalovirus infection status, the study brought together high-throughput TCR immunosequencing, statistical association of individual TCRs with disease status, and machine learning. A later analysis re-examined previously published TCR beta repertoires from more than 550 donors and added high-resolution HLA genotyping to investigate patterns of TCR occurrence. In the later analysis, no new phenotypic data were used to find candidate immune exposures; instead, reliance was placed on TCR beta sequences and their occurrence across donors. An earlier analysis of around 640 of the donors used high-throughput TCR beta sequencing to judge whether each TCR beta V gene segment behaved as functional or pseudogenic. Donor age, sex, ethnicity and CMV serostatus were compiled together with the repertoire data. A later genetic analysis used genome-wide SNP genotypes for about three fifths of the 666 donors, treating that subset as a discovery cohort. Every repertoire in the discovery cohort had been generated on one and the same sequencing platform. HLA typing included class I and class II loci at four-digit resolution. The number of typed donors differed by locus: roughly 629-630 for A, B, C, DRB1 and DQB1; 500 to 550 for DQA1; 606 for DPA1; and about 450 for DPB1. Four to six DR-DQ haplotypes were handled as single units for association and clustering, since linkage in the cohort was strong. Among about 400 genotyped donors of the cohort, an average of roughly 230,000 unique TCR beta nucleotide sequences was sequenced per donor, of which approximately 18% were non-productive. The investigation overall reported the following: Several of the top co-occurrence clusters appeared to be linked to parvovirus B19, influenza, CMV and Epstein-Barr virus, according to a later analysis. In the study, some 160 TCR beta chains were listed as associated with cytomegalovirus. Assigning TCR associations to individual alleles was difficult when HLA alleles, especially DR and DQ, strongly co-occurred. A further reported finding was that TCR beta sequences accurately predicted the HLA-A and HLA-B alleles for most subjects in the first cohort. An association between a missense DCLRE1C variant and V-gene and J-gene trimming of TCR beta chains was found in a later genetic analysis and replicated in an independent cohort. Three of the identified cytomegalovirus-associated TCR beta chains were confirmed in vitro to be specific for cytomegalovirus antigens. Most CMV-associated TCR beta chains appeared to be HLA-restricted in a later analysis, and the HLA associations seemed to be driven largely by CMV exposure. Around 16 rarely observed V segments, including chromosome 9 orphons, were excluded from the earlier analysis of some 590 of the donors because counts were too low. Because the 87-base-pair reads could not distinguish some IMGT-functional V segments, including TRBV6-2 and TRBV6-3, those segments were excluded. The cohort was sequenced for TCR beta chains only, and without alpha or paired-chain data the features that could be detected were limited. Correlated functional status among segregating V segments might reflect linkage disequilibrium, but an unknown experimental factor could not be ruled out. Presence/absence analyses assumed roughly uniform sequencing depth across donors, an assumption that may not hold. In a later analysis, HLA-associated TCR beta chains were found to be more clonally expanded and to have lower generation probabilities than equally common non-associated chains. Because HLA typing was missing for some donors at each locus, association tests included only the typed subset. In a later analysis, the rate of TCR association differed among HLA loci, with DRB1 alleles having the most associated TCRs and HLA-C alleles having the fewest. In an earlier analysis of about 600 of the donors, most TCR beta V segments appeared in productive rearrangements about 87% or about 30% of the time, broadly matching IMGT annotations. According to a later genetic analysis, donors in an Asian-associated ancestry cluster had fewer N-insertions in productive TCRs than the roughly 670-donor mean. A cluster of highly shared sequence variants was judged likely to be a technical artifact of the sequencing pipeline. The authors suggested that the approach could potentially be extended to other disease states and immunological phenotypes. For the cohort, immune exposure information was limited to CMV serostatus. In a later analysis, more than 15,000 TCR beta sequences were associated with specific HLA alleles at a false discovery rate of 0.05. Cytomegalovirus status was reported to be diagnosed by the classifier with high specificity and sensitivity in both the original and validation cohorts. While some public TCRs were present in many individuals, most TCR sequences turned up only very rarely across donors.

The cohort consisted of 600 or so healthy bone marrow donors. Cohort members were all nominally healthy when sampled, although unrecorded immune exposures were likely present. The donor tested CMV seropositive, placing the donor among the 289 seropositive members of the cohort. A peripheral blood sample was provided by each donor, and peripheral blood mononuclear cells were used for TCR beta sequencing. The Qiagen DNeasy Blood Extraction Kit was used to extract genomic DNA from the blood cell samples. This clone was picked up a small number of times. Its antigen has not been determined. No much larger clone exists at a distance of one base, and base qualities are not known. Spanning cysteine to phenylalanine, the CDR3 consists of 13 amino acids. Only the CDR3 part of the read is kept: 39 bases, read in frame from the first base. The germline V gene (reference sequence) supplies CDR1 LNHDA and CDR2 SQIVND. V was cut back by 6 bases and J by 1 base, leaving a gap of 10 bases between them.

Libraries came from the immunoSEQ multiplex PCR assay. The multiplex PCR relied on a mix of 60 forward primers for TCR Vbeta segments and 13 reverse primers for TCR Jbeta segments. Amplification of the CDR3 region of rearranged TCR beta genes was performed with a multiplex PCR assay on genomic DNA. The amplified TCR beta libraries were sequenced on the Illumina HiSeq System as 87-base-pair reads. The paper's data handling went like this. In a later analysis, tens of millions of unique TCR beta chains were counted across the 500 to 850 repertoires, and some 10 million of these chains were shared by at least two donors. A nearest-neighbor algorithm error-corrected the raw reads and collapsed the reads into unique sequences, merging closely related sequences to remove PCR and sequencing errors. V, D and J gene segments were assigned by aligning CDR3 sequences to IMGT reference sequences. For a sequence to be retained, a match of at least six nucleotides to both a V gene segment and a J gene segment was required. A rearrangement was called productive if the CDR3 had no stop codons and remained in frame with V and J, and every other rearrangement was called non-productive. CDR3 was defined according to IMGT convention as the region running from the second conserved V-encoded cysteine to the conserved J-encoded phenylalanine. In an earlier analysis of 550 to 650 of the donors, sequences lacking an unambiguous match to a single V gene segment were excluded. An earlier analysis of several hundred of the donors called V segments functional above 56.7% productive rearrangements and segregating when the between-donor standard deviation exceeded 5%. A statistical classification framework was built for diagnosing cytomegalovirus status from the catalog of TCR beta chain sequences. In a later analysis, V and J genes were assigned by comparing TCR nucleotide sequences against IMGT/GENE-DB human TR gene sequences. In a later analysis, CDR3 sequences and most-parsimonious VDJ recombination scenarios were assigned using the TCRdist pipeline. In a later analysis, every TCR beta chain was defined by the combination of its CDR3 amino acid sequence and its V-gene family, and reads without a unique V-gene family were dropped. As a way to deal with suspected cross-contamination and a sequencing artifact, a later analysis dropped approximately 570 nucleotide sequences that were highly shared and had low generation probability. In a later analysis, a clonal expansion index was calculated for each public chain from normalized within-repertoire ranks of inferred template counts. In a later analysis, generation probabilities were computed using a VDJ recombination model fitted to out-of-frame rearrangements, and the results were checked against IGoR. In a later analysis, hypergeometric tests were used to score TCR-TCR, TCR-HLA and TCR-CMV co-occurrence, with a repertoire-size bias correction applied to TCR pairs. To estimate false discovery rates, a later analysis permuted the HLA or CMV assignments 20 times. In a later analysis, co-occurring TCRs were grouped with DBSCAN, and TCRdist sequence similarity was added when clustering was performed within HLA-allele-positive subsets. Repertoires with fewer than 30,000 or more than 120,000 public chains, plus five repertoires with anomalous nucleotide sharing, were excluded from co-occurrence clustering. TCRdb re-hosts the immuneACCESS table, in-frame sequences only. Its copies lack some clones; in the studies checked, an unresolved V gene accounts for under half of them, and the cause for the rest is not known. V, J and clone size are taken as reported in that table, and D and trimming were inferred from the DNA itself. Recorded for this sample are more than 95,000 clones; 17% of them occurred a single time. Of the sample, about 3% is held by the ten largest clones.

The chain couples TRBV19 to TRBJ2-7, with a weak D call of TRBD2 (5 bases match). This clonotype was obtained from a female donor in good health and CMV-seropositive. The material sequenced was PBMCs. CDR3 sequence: CASSPLGSYEQYF. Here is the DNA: TGTGCCAGTAGCCCACTAGGTTCCTACGAGCAGTACTTC.